Listed below are T cell receptor beta chains from one sample, sequenced in a study of T cells expressing NK-cell markers. TCRdb reprocessed the 5' RACE reads; each CDR3 protein has one entry and no DNA is given. The listing records roughly 420,000 distinct CDR3 sequences. Sequencing was performed on blood T cells: a sorted CD56 or NKG2C T cell subset, CD4+ or CD8+ T cells, or bulk PBMC T cells (not recorded which). These receptors originate from a woman aged 18-70 years in good health. The CDR3 runs from the conserved cysteine through the conserved F or W.

j_call cdr3_length v_call cdr3_aa
TRBJ2-7 14 TRBV6-1 CASIPGTGRWEQYF
TRBJ1-1 14 TRBV5-1 CASYRGSGNTEAFF
TRBJ2-7 13 TRBV12-3/TRBV12-4 CASSLGLAGEQYF
TRBJ2-5 14 TRBV19 CASSASQAAETQYF
TRBJ2-1 13 TRBV4-1 CASSPEGVNEQFF
TRBJ1-1 14 TRBV7-9 CASSLQGEVTEAFF
TRBJ2-2 15 TRBV9 CASRSLAGGTGELFF
TRBJ2-2 16 TRBV20-1 CSARTKKNRPDRELFF
TRBJ2-2 17 TRBV4-3 CASSQDLRQVNTGELFF
TRBJ2-3 17 TRBV9 CASSAPLGGAGTDTQYF
TRBJ2-2 17 TRBV9 CASSVTGTGLFTGELFF
TRBJ2-3 15 TRBV14 CASSQNIVPTDTQYF
TRBJ2-7 20 TRBV30 CAWDRPSGLVGTSRTYEQYF
TRBJ2-2 15 TRBV12-3/TRBV12-4 CASTQQGSNTGELFF
TRBJ1-6 15 TRBV7-9 CASKGSGWANSPLHF
TRBJ2-3 12 TRBV23-1 CASSHRTYQQYF
TRBJ1-1 12 TRBV12-3/TRBV12-4 CASSFGFTEAFF
TRBJ2-7 12 TRBV5-1 CASNQQGLEQYF
TRBJ1-2 11 TRBV6-1 CASRRDISHTF
TRBJ2-5 15 TRBV14 CASSLGQGWLETQYF
TRBJ1-1 15 TRBV5-5 CASSLAAWVNTEAFF
TRBJ2-2 14 TRBV5-1 CASSQPTGAGELFF
TRBJ2-1 13 TRBV6-5 CASSYPWGGEQFF
TRBJ2-3 18 TRBV18 CASSPTRTSGGPTDTQYF
TRBJ1-2 15 TRBV29-1 CSVLRDRVYPAGYTF
TRBJ2-5 14 TRBV4-3 CASSQDWTAGTQYF
TRBJ1-1 15 TRBV9 CASSVGVQTNTEAFF
TRBJ2-1 16 TRBV6-2/TRBV6-3 CASSGGLAGLYNEQFF
TRBJ1-2 16 TRBV16 CASSQSVQGGIYGYTF
TRBJ2-3 17 TRBV7-2 CASSLGLAGPITDTQYF
TRBJ2-5 13 TRBV7-9 CASSSGNWETQYF
TRBJ2-6 15 TRBV12-3/TRBV12-4 CASSLTGTGANVLTF
TRBJ2-7 13 TRBV5-1 CASTPGASYEQYF
TRBJ2-4 16 TRBV12-3/TRBV12-4 CASSDQDRSSKNIQYF
TRBJ2-1 14 TRBV20-1 CSARTGTSYNEQFF
TRBJ1-5 13 TRBV19 CASSISVNQPQHF
TRBJ2-2 14 TRBV7-3 CATRTQSITGELFF
TRBJ2-6 16 TRBV6-5 CASSYSPSSGANVLTF
TRBJ1-1 14 TRBV27 CASTLNTGVTEAFF
TRBJ2-5 11 TRBV28 CASEEGETQYF
TRBJ2-1 17 TRBV7-8 CASSPSAAGGTYNEQFF
TRBJ2-2 15 TRBV5-6 CASSTGTGNPGELFF
TRBJ2-7 14 TRBV29-1 CSAAPGQSSYEQYF
TRBJ2-7 14 TRBV6-2/TRBV6-3 CASSASGGGYEQYF
TRBJ2-7 15 TRBV6-1 CASALGGQGSYEQYF
TRBJ2-3 15 TRBV19 CASSILAENTDTQYF
TRBJ1-6 19 TRBV7-7 CASSLRPPAPRVYNSPLHF
TRBJ1-5 16 TRBV18 CASSQAYRGGNQPQHF